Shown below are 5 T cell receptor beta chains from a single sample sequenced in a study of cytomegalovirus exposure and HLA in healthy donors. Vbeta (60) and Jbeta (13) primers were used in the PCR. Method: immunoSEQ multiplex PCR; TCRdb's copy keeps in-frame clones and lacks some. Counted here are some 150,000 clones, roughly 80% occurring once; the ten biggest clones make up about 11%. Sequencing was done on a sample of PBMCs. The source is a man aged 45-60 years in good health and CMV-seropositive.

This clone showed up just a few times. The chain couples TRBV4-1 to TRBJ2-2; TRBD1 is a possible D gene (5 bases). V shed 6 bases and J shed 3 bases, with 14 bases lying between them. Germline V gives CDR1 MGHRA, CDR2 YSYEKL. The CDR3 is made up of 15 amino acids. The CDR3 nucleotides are TGCGCCAGCAGTCTTGACAGTACCTACACCGGGGAGCTGTTTTTT. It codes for CASSLDSTYTGELFF.

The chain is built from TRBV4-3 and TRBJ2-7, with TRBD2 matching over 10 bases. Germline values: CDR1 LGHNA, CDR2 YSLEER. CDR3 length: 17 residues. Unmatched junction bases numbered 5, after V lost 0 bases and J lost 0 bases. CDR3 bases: TGCGCCAGCAGCCAAGATCGAGCTAGCGGGAGCTCCTACGAGCAGTACTTC. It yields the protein CASSQDRASGSSYEQYF.

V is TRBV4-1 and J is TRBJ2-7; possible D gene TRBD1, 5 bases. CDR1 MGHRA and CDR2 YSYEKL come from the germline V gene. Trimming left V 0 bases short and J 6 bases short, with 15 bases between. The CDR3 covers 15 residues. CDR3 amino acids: CASSQELGVKREQYF. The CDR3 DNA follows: TGCGCCAGCAGCCAAGAATTAGGGGTGAAACGCGAGCAGTACTTC.

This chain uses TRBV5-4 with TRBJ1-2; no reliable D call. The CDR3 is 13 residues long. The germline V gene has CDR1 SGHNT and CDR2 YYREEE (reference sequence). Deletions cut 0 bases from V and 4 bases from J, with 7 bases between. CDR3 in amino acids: CASSLELSYGYTF. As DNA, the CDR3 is TGTGCCAGCAGCTTGGAGCTTTCCTATGGCTACACCTTC. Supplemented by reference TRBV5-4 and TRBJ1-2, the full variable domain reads ETGVTQSPTHLIKTRGQQVTLRCSSQSGHNTVSWYQQALGQGPQFIFQYYREEENGRGNFPPRFSGLQFPNYSSELNVNALELDDSALYLCASSLELSYGYTFGSGTRLTVV.

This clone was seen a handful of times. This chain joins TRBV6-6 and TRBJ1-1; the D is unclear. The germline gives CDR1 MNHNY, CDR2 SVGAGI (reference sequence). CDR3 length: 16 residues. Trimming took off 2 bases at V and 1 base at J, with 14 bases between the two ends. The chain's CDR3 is CASSYGRGERNTEAFF. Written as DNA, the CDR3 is TGTGCCAGCAGTTACGGTCGTGGAGAACGGAACACTGAAGCTTTCTTT.